A selection of T cell receptor beta chains follows, all from one sample in a study of blood T cells in healthy people across ages. TCRdb used MiXCR to reprocess the 5' RACE reads, holding one entry per CDR3 protein. The sample has about 1.8 million distinct CDR3 sequences; around half are singletons. Material for sequencing was blood. Receptors originate from a woman aged 40 to 55 in good health. CDR3s include the opening cysteine and the closing phenylalanine or tryptophan. Fields, in order: clone size, D gene, V gene, J gene, CDR3 DNA, CDR3 protein. D genes are given only for firm matches. Size is stated for part of the rows, as once, few or many counts, or as a class when the clone is expanded.

clone size: NA
D gene: TRBD2
V gene: TRBV12-5
J gene: TRBJ2-5
CDR3 DNA: TGTGCTAGTGGGGGCCCGGGGGGTATAGAGACCCAGTACTTC
CDR3 protein: CASGGPGGIETQYF

clone size: once
D gene: NA
V gene: TRBV7-9
J gene: TRBJ2-1
CDR3 DNA: TGTGCCAGCAGCCAGGGACGGATCAATGAGCAGTTCTTC
CDR3 protein: CASSQGRINEQFF

clone size: few
D gene: NA
V gene: TRBV3-1
J gene: TRBJ2-7
CDR3 DNA: TGTGCCAGCAGCCCCCACGGAGGAAGCTACGAGCAGTACTTC
CDR3 protein: CASSPHGGSYEQYF

clone size: once
D gene: NA
V gene: TRBV7-2
J gene: TRBJ1-5
CDR3 DNA: TGTGCCAGCAGCTTAGGGGCAGGCCTCAATCAGCCCCAGCATTTT
CDR3 protein: CASSLGAGLNQPQHF

clone size: NA
D gene: NA
V gene: TRBV29-1
J gene: TRBJ1-2
CDR3 DNA: TGCAGCGTTGCCCATAGAAGCAGCCGGCCGCACTATGGCTACACCTTC
CDR3 protein: CSVAHRSSRPHYGYTF

clone size: NA
D gene: NA
V gene: TRBV6-2/TRBV6-3
J gene: TRBJ2-5
CDR3 DNA: TGTGCCAGCAGTTACAGTGGACAGCCTTCACCTCAAGAGACCCAGTACTTC
CDR3 protein: CASSYSGQPSPQETQYF

clone size: NA
D gene: TRBD1
V gene: TRBV24-1
J gene: TRBJ2-7
CDR3 DNA: TGTGCCACCAGTGATTCCGCCGTGACAGGGAGTTACGAGCAGTACTTC
CDR3 protein: CATSDSAVTGSYEQYF

clone size: NA
D gene: NA
V gene: TRBV7-9
J gene: TRBJ2-3
CDR3 DNA: TGTGCCAGCAGCTCCCCCAGCCCTCGGACAGATACGCAGTATTTT
CDR3 protein: CASSSPSPRTDTQYF

clone size: NA
D gene: NA
V gene: TRBV7-2
J gene: TRBJ1-2
CDR3 DNA: TGTGCCAGCAGCCCCGATATTAACTATGGCTACACCTTC
CDR3 protein: CASSPDINYGYTF

clone size: NA
D gene: NA
V gene: TRBV7-9
J gene: TRBJ1-2
CDR3 DNA: TGTGCCAGCAGCTGGCAGACAAACGGCTACACCTTC
CDR3 protein: CASSWQTNGYTF

clone size: once
D gene: NA
V gene: TRBV2
J gene: TRBJ2-3
CDR3 DNA: TGTGCCAGCAGTGAAGAAGGCAGGCTATCCCTTGGAGATACGCAGTATTTT
CDR3 protein: CASSEEGRLSLGDTQYF

clone size: NA
D gene: NA
V gene: TRBV28
J gene: TRBJ2-3
CDR3 DNA: TGTACCAGCAGTTTGGGGTCCCCAGATACGCAGTATTTT
CDR3 protein: CTSSLGSPDTQYF

clone size: many
D gene: TRBD2
V gene: TRBV12-3/TRBV12-4
J gene: TRBJ2-5
CDR3 DNA: TGTGCCAGCAGTTTTCCCCTAGCGGGTTCTGCGACCCAGTACTTC
CDR3 protein: CASSFPLAGSATQYF

clone size: NA
D gene: TRBD1
V gene: TRBV11-2
J gene: TRBJ2-1
CDR3 DNA: TGTGCCAGCAGCTTAGGAGACAGGGGAAGCGATGAGCAGTTCTTC
CDR3 protein: CASSLGDRGSDEQFF

clone size: NA
D gene: TRBD2
V gene: TRBV20-1
J gene: TRBJ2-1
CDR3 DNA: TGCAGCGACAGGGCTAGCGGGGGGGCTGGTGAGCAGTTCTTC
CDR3 protein: CSDRASGGAGEQFF

clone size: NA
D gene: TRBD1
V gene: TRBV5-1
J gene: TRBJ2-6
CDR3 DNA: TGCGCCAGCAGCACGGGACAGAGCTCTGGGGCCAACGTCCTGACTTTC
CDR3 protein: CASSTGQSSGANVLTF